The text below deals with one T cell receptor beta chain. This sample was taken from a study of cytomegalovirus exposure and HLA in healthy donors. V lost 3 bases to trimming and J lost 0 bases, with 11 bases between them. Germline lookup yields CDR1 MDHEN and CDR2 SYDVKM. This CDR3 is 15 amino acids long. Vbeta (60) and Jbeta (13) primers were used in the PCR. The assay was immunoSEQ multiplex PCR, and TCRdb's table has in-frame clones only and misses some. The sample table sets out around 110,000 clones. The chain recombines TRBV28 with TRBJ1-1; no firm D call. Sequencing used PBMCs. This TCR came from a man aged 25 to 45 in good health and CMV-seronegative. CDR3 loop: CASSFLQMMNTEAFF. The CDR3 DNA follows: TGTGCCAGCAGTTTCTTACAGATGATGAACACTGAAGCTTTCTTT.